This T cell receptor beta chain was profiled in a study of cytomegalovirus exposure and HLA in healthy donors. Study at large: A subsequent analysis reported that the 110 or so validation repertoires were produced on the same platform that had also been used for the roughly 700 first-cohort repertoires. Study-level points and caveats: Most TCRs appeared rarely, but some public TCRs recurred in many donors. Subsequent analysis revealed that first-cohort TCR clusters tended to co-occur in the 130 or so validation repertoires.

Sequenced by immunoSEQ multiplex PCR; TCRdb stores in-frame clones only, minus some. The sample records roughly 150,000 clones, 88% being singletons. This clone was recorded a few times. The antigen is unknown. CDR1 MNHEY and CDR2 SVGAGI come from the germline V gene. The CDR3 contains 12 residues. The V gene lost 6 bases and the J gene lost 7 bases, with 9 bases spanning the gap. J is TRBJ2-2 and V is TRBV6-5; D not resolved. Sample: PBMCs. The clonotype was recovered from a young man in good health and CMV-seronegative. The CDR3 DNA reads TGTGCCAGCAGGCCACCCTACGGGGAGCTGTTTTTT. Translated, it gives CASRPPYGELFF.